This T cell receptor beta chain was profiled in a study of Ad26.COV2.S vaccination and SARS-CoV-2 variants. Study-wide context: Ad26.COV2.S, an intramuscular injection, was given once or twice 56 days apart.

A remark on this clone: Its specificity is not known.

TCRdb keeps only in-frame clones here, not all; method: immunoSEQ multiplex PCR. The sample holds some 640,000 clones, more than 80% seen once. Study-wide findings and caveats: Recipients of vaccine and of placebo showed similar breadth of their non-spike TCR repertoires.

Treatment of the sample: over 15 received Ad26.COV2.S at low or high dose, single or two shots; 5 received placebo; per-sample allocation not given. Sampling was done on day 63 after the first vaccine or placebo injection. Germline V gene sequence: CDR1 ENHRY, CDR2 SYGVKD. The length of the CDR3 is 14 residues. V shed 5 bases and J shed 6 bases, with 13 bases lying between them. This chain joins TRBV10-3 and TRBJ1-4; D possibly corresponds to TRBD1 (5 bases). The receptor was derived from a person aged 18-60 years who received the Ad26.COV2.S COVID-19 vaccine or a placebo. The sample was peripheral blood, taken in a trial of Ad26.COV2.S vaccine versus placebo. The CDR3 here is CAISQSGGYEKLFF. DNA for the CDR3: TGTGCCATCAGTCAGAGTGGGGGGTATGAAAAACTGTTTTTT.